This T cell receptor beta chain was recorded in a study of shared clonotypes between healthy human individuals. Looking at the study overall: The donors, a couple of women and three men, were aged 18 to 49. Study-wide results and caveats: Enrolling few donors narrowed the genetic and exposure-history diversity that was represented. Clonotypes not shared had lower generation probabilities than those common to all four donors.

Details on this clone: Its cognate antigen is unknown. Given the absence of the conserved phenylalanine or tryptophan at the CDR3 end, a read error is likely.

Germline CDR1 and CDR2: MNHEY and SMNVEV (reference sequence). V gave up 5 bases and J gave up 3 bases, with 10 bases separating them. This CDR3 is built from 13 residues. Using immunoSEQ multiplex PCR, the repertoire was profiled, and TCRdb retains in-frame clones only, with some absent. The sample records about 1.1 million clones, around 78% being singletons. The TCR sequence derives from a man younger than 35 in good health. Some clones in this sample may be carry-over from other donors' samples. The genes are TRBV27 and TRBJ1-2, with D maybe TRBD1 (6 bases). Sequencing was performed on memory CD4+ T cells from PBMCs. As to subset: CD45RA-negative fraction. This CDR3 reads CASSLTGYYGYTL. CDR3 nucleotides: TGTGCCAGCAGTCTCACAGGGTACTATGGCTACACCCTC.